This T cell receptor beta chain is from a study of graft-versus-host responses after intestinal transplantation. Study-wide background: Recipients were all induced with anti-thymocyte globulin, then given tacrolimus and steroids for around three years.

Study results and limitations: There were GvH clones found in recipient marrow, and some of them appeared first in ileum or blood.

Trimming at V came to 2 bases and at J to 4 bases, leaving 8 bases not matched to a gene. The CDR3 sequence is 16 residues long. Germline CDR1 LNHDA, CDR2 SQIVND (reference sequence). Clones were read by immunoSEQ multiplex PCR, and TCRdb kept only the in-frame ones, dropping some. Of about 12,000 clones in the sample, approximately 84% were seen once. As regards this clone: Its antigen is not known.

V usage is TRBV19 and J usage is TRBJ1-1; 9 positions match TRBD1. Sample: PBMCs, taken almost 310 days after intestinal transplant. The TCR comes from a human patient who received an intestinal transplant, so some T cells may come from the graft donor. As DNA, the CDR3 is TGTGCCAGTAGTATACCCACAGGGGGCGCAACCACTGAAGCTTTCTTT. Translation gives CASSIPTGGATTEAFF.